The T cell receptor (beta chain) described here comes from a study of T cell responses to AZD1222 COVID-19 vaccine. Remarks on this clone: What it binds is unknown.

The assay was immunoSEQ multiplex PCR, and TCRdb's table has in-frame clones only and misses some. The sample has roughly 150,000 clones; about 87% are singletons. General study findings and limits: With two AZD1222 doses given, Spike-specific TCR breadth and depth both rose.

The sequenced sample was peripheral blood, obtained 28 days after the second AZD1222 dose. The receptor was isolated from an adult who received the AZD1222 COVID-19 vaccine.

The CDR3 sequence is CASSPGTGGIMDSEAFF. CDR3 DNA: TGTGCCAGCTCACCAGGGACAGGGGGCATAATGGACTCTGAAGCTTTCTTT. The chain combines TRBV18 with TRBJ1-1; TRBD1 matches 12 bases. The trim removed 2 bases at V and 6 bases at J, leaving 10 bases unmatched. This CDR3 has 17 amino acids. Germline V gives CDR1 KGHSH, CDR2 LQKENI.